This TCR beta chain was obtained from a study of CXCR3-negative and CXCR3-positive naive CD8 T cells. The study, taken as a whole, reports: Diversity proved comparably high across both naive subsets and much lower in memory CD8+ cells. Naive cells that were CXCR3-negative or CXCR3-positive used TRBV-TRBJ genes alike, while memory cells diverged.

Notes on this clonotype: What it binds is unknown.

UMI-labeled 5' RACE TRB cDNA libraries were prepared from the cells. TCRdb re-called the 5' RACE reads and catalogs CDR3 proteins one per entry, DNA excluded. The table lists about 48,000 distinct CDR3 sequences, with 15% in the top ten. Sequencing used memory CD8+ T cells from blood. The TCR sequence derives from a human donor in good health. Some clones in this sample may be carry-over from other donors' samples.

This chain's CDR3 is CASSPDWDYEQYF. This rearrangement joins TRBV6-2 or TRBV6-3 to TRBJ2-7. This CDR3 comprises 13 residues. CDR1 MNHEY and CDR2 SVGEGT come from the germline V gene.